A selection of T cell receptor beta chains follows, all from one sample in a study of T cell responses to AZD1222 COVID-19 vaccine. Here immunoSEQ multiplex PCR was the method, and the copy in TCRdb shows in-frame clones only, minus some. The sample contains some 96,000 clones, 80% to 95% of which appear only once. This specimen was peripheral blood, taken on day 0 of AZD1222 vaccination. The receptors shown here come from an adult in good health. Both conserved end residues are part of each CDR3. A D gene is named only where the DNA matches it firmly. The size of a clone is reported for some rows only, either as once, few or many, or as a class for expanded clones.

TRBJ1-1,NA,TRBV7-9,TRBD1,TGTGCCAGCAGCCCACAGGGGGCAAGGACTGAAGCTTTCTTT,CASSPQGARTEAFF
TRBJ2-7,NA,TRBV18,TRBD2,TGTGCCAGCTCACCGATCCCCGGGAGGGGGGACTACGAGCAGTACTTC,CASSPIPGRGDYEQYF
TRBJ1-1,NA,TRBV14,NA,TGTGCCAGCAGCGTACTTTCAGGGAAGAACACTGAAGCTTTCTTT,CASSVLSGKNTEAFF
TRBJ2-5,NA,TRBV4-1,TRBD2,TGCGCCAGCAGTAAAGGAGCGACTCTAGCGGCCCCTCTACAAGAGACCCAGTACTTC,CASSKGATLAAPLQETQYF
TRBJ1-2,NA,TRBV4-1,NA,TGCGCCAGCAGCCAAGACCGAGCGCTTTACGGCTACACCTTC,CASSQDRALYGYTF
TRBJ1-4,NA,TRBV19,NA,TGTGCCAGTACCCCCCAGGGGAATGAAAAACTGTTTTTT,CASTPQGNEKLFF
TRBJ2-7,NA,TRBV28,NA,TGTGCCAGCAGGCCCCGCTCCAGGGGGGGAGAGCAGTACTTC,CASRPRSRGGEQYF
TRBJ1-3,once,TRBV6-6,TRBD1,TGTGCCAGCAGTTACGGGGACAGCGCTGGAAACACCATATATTTT,CASSYGDSAGNTIYF
TRBJ1-5,NA,TRBV7-9,TRBD1,TGTGCCAGCAGCCCTCCAGGGGGTAGCAATCAGCCCCAGCATTTT,CASSPPGGSNQPQHF
TRBJ1-2,NA,TRBV4-1,NA,TGCGCCAGCAGCTCGCAGCCGTCGTATGGCTACACCTTC,CASSSQPSYGYTF
TRBJ2-7,NA,TRBV7-2,NA,TGTGCCAGCAGCTTAGTGGTACTAGCCGACGAGCAGTACTTC,CASSLVVLADEQYF
TRBJ2-7,NA,TRBV9,NA,TGTGCCAGCAGCGCCCATTCTGATGGGGGGTACGAGCAGTACTTC,CASSAHSDGGYEQYF
TRBJ1-5,NA,TRBV10-2,NA,TGCGCCAGCAGAAATTTGGTCGATCAGCCCCAGCATTTT,CASRNLVDQPQHF
TRBJ1-1,NA,TRBV29-1,NA,TGCAGCGTTGATGGACTGGGGGTCACTGAAGCTTTCTTT,CSVDGLGVTEAFF
TRBJ1-1,NA,TRBV5-1,NA,TGCGCCAGCAGCTTGGTTCAGGGGAGGAACACTGAAGCTTTCTTT,CASSLVQGRNTEAFF
TRBJ1-2,NA,TRBV2,NA,TGTGCCAGCAGTGAACGGCGGACCAATGGCTACACCTTC,CASSERRTNGYTF
TRBJ2-7,NA,TRBV19,NA,TGTGCCACCCTGGACAGAAACTACGAGCAGTACTTC,CATLDRNYEQYF
TRBJ2-3,NA,TRBV4-2,NA,TGTGCCAGCAGCCAGGGACATACGCAGTATTTT,CASSQGHTQYF
TRBJ1-4,NA,TRBV7-8,TRBD1,TGTGCCAGCAGCTACACCACAGGGGCAACTAATGAAAAACTGTTTTTT,CASSYTTGATNEKLFF
TRBJ2-1,NA,TRBV9,NA,TGTGCCAGCAGCCCCCGGCTTGATGCCCAGCAGTTCTTC,CASSPRLDAQQFF
TRBJ1-4,NA,TRBV30,TRBD1,TGTGCCTGGAGTACAGGGGTGCGTGAAAAACTGTTTTTT,CAWSTGVREKLFF
TRBJ1-2,once,TRBV19,NA,TGTGCCAGTAGTATTTCCTTGGTGCAGGGGTGGAGTGGCTACACCTTC,CASSISLVQGWSGYTF
TRBJ2-2,NA,TRBV5-4,NA,TGTGCCAGCAGCTTGGTGGCCGGGAAAACCGGGGAGCTGTTTTTT,CASSLVAGKTGELFF
TRBJ1-2,NA,TRBV3-1/TRBV3-2,NA,TGTGCCAGCAGCCAAGTCGATTTGGGTGGCTACACCTTC,CASSQVDLGGYTF
TRBJ2-7,NA,TRBV5-1,NA,TGCGCCAGCAGCTTGGTGTCCGCGATCACCTACGAGCAGTACTTC,CASSLVSAITYEQYF
TRBJ1-5,NA,TRBV9,NA,TGTGCCAGCAGCGCCTTACAGGAGCCAACACTCAATCAGCCCCAGCATTTT,CASSALQEPTLNQPQHF
TRBJ1-3,NA,TRBV27,TRBD1,TGTGCCAGCACCCGAACAGGGGGCGCTGGAAACACCATATATTTT,CASTRTGGAGNTIYF
TRBJ2-7,once,TRBV5-4,NA,TGTGCCAGCAGCGGTAGGACAGAACCGGACGAGCAGTACTTC,CASSGRTEPDEQYF
TRBJ2-7,once,TRBV19,TRBD2,TGTGCCAGTAGTATTGTGGGCGGACTAGACTACGAGCAGTACTTC,CASSIVGGLDYEQYF
TRBJ1-1,NA,TRBV27,NA,TGTGCCAGCAGTTTCCCGGGCCAGAGGACTGAAGCTTTCTTT,CASSFPGQRTEAFF
TRBJ2-3,NA,TRBV6-7,NA,TGTGCCAGCAGTTACTCGGATCTGAGAGCGGGTTGCACAGATACGCAGTATTTT,CASSYSDLRAGCTDTQYF
TRBJ2-1,NA,TRBV20-1,NA,TGCAGTGCTAGTGGTCCGGGCCCTTACAATGAGCAGTTCTTC,CSASGPGPYNEQFF
TRBJ2-7,once,TRBV27,NA,TGTGCCAGCAGCCCACCGGGCCCCGGGGAGCAGTACTTC,CASSPPGPGEQYF
TRBJ1-2,NA,TRBV9,NA,TGTGCCAGCAGCGTAGATTCCCTCTATGGCTACACCTTC,CASSVDSLYGYTF
TRBJ2-7,NA,TRBV29-1,TRBD1,TGCAGCGTTGAGGACAGGGCCTCCTACGAGCAGTACTTC,CSVEDRASYEQYF
TRBJ2-7,NA,TRBV9,NA,TGTGCCAGCAGCGTAGGAGAGCTCCGAGACGAGCAGTACTTC,CASSVGELRDEQYF
TRBJ2-7,NA,TRBV9,TRBD2,TGTGCCAGCAGCGTAGATGGTAGCGGGATGGAGCAGTACTTC,CASSVDGSGMEQYF
TRBJ2-3,once,TRBV12-3/TRBV12-4,NA,TGTGCCAGCAGTTGGAGAGATACGCAGTATTTT,CASSWRDTQYF
TRBJ1-5,NA,TRBV28,NA,TGTGCCAGCAGGGGGGCCCGGGGTGGGTTGTGGACCCAGCATTTT,CASRGARGGLWTQHF
TRBJ1-6,NA,TRBV5-1,NA,TGCGCCAGCAGCCTTAGTCCCGGGACGGGTATTAATTCACCCCTCCACTTT,CASSLSPGTGINSPLHF
TRBJ2-5,NA,TRBV4-2,TRBD2,TGTGCCAGCAGCCAGATAGCGGGAGGGCCACAAGAGACCCAGTACTTC,CASSQIAGGPQETQYF
TRBJ1-5,NA,TRBV19,NA,TGTGCCAGTAGTATATGGGGGCAAAGGGGCAGCAAGGAGGATTATAGCAATCAGCCCCAGCATTTT,CASSIWGQRGSKEDYSNQPQHF
TRBJ2-5,once,TRBV27,NA,TGTGCCAGCAGTTTGGAGGGGGCGAGAGAGACCCAGTACTTC,CASSLEGARETQYF
TRBJ1-1,once,TRBV5-1,NA,TGCGTCAGCAGCTTGGGGGTTCCAGGGCGGGGAACTGAAGCTTTCTTT,CVSSLGVPGRGTEAFF
TRBJ2-2,NA,TRBV5-1,TRBD1,TGCGCCAGCAGCCCGGGACAGGCATCCAACACCGGGGAGCTGTTTTTT,CASSPGQASNTGELFF
TRBJ2-7,NA,TRBV28,NA,TGTGCCAGCAGTTTACTTTCCATGAGCTCCTACGAGCAGTACTTC,CASSLLSMSSYEQYF
TRBJ2-2,NA,TRBV18,TRBD2,TGTGCCAGCTCAAAGACTAGCGGGAGTGGCGGGGAGCTGTTTTTT,CASSKTSGSGGELFF